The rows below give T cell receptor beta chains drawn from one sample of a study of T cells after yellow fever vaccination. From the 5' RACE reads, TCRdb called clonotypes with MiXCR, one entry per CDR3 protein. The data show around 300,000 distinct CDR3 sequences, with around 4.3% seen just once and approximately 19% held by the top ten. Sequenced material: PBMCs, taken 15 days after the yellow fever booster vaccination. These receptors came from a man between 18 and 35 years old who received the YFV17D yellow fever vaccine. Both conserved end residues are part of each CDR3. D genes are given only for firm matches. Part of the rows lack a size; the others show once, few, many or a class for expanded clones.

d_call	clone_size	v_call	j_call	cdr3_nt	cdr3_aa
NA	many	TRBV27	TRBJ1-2	TGTGCCAGCAGTTTAACCTTCGGCACACTCGCTTATGGCTACACCTTC	CASSLTFGTLAYGYTF
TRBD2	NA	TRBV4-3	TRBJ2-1	TGCGCCAGCAGCCCCGTTTCGGGGGGCTACAATGAGCAGTTCTTC	CASSPVSGGYNEQFF
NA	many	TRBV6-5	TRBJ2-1	TGTGCCAGCACCCGCCTGGGGGCCGGCTACAATGAGCAGTTCTTC	CASTRLGAGYNEQFF
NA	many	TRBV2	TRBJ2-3	TGTGCCAGCAGTGAAGCAGGGGGCACAGATACGCAGTATTTT	CASSEAGGTDTQYF
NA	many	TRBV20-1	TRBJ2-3	TGCAGTGCCCCCCGGGCCGCTAGAGATACGCAGTATTTT	CSAPRAARDTQYF
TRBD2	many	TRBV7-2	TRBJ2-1	TGTGCCAGCAGCTTAGGGCTAGCGGGGAACCCCTACAATGAGCAGTTCTTC	CASSLGLAGNPYNEQFF
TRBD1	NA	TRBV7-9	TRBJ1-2	TGTGCCAGCAGCTTGGGACAGGGCTTATCAGCTAACTATGGCTACACCTTC	CASSLGQGLSANYGYTF
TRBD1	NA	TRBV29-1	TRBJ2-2	TGCAGCGTTGTGGACAGGGCCAAGAACACCGGGGAGCTGTTTTTT	CSVVDRAKNTGELFF
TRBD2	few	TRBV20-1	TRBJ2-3	TGCAGTGCTAGAGACGGGGGGGGCACAGATACGCAGTATTTT	CSARDGGGTDTQYF
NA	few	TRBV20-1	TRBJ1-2	TGCAGTGCCCGGGTATATGGCTACACCTTC	CSARVYGYTF
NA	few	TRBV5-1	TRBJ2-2	TGCGCCAGCAGCTTGTTTGACGTTTCCGGGGAGCTGTTTTTT	CASSLFDVSGELFF
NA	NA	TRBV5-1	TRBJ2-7	TGCGCCAGCCAGGGGCAGTCATCGTACGAGCAGTACTTC	CASQGQSSYEQYF
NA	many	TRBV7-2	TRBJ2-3	TGTGCCAGCAGCTACCGGGGGGCGGGAACAGATACGCAGTATTTT	CASSYRGAGTDTQYF
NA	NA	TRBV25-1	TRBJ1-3	TGTGCCAGCAGTGAGGGGGACTCTGGAAACACCATATATTTT	CASSEGDSGNTIYF